This TCR beta chain originates from a study of resident and recirculating memory T cells in vitiligo. Study details: Whole samples, not sorted cells, were homogenized and used for genomic DNA extraction.

Stability required unchanged lesions during the previous 6 months. The CDR3 totals 19 residues. Germline assignment: CDR1 GTSNPN and CDR2 SVGIG (reference sequence). With 1 base removed from V and 3 bases from J, the gap between germline ends came to 25 bases. By share, this clone counts as medium-sized. TCRdb keeps only in-frame clones here, not all; method: immunoSEQ multiplex PCR. The sample lists tens of thousands of clones, approximately 90% occurring once. The chain links TRBV30 to TRBJ1-5; a weak D match, TRBD1 (6 bases). What was sequenced was blood. The receptor was isolated from a male donor with vitiligo. This chain's CDR3 is CAWSAPPPSSGAVNQPQHF. The CDR3 nucleotides are TGTGCCTGGAGTGCCCCCCCACCATCCTCAGGGGCGGTCAATCAGCCCCAGCATTTT. Complete variable domain (other parts from reference TRBV30 and TRBJ1-5): SQTIHQWPATLVQPVGSPLSLECTVEGTSNPNLYWYRQAAGRGLQLLFYSVGIGQISSEVPQNLSASRPQDRQFILSSKKLLLSDSGFYLCAWSAPPPSSGAVNQPQHFGDGTRLSIL.